The sequence of this TCR beta chain was determined in a study of Graves' ophthalmopathy and Graves' hyperthyroidism. This CDR3 spans 14 amino acids. The V end lost 5 bases, the J end lost 2 bases, and 13 bases lay between the germline ends. Germline assignment: CDR1 SEHNR and CDR2 FQNEAQ (reference sequence). General study points: The blood repertoire also included most expanded thyroid clonotypes above 0.001 frequency.

Researchers took RNA transcripts and amplified TCR beta CDR3 regions from them. First-round RT-PCR relied on HTBI primers, and a second-round multiplex PCR came next. TCRdb processed the multiplex PCR reads anew with MiXCR; each CDR3 protein has one entry. The sample has 1 million to 1.3 million distinct CDR3 sequences; less than 45% are singletons. In its sample, this clonotype was seen many times. Its antigen remains unidentified. This receptor was taken from an adult man with Graves' hyperthyroidism. This chain joins TRBV7-9 and TRBJ2-7; D gene unclear. The sequenced material came from peripheral blood or thyroid tissue (not recorded which). The CDR3 region is CASSGNPLTYEQYF. CDR3 coding DNA: TGTGCCAGCAGCGGCAACCCCCTAACCTACGAGCAGTACTTC.